A selection of T cell receptor beta chains follows, all from one sample in a study of relationships among human T cell subsets. TCRdb reanalysed the multiplex PCR reads using MiXCR and keeps one entry per CDR3 protein. The table records approximately 7,300 distinct CDR3 sequences, approximately 70% of them present only once. The sample taken for sequencing was naive and transitional (CD45RA+) T cells sorted from blood. These receptors came from a man aged 40-49 years in good health. The CDR3 runs from the conserved cysteine through the conserved F or W. The order of the fields is D gene, V gene, clone size, J gene, CDR3 protein. The D gene is left open where the match is weak. Size is omitted from some rows. Given values are once, few, many or a class for expanded clones.

>.|TRBV30|few|TRBJ1-2
CAWSVRTDYGYTF
>.|TRBV6-6|.|TRBJ2-2
CASSLGVGELFF
>.|TRBV30|.|TRBJ1-2
CAWFGGRTLLYGYTF
>.|TRBV5-6|.|TRBJ2-1
CASSLERRRDNEQFF
>.|TRBV7-9|.|TRBJ2-3
CASSPPGGTDTQYF
>.|TRBV11-2|.|TRBJ2-7
CASSLGPSVEQYF
>.|TRBV11-2|.|TRBJ2-2
CASSFLTSGTGELFF
>.|TRBV29-1|.|TRBJ2-7
CSVGVRGGEQYF
>.|TRBV19|.|TRBJ1-2
CASRPVGAYGYTF
>.|TRBV10-3|.|TRBJ2-1
CAISHDNEQFF
>.|TRBV7-9|few|TRBJ2-7
CASSLEVAVTYEQYF
>.|TRBV15|few|TRBJ1-2
CATSRDMTVWGYTF
>.|TRBV11-2|.|TRBJ2-3
CASSLILRGTDTQYF
>TRBD2|TRBV20-1|.|TRBJ2-1
CSARSSGDSYNEQFF
>TRBD2|TRBV28|.|TRBJ2-1
CASSSSGTSAYNEQFF
>TRBD1|TRBV28|.|TRBJ1-1
CASSLRRGTGSTEAFF
>TRBD1|TRBV29-1|.|TRBJ2-7
CSVGGQGAGYEQYF
>.|TRBV28|.|TRBJ2-3
CASSLPPGDTDTQYF
>.|TRBV6-5|large|TRBJ2-7
CASRGGTYEQYF
>.|TRBV5-8|.|TRBJ1-5
CATDPGGNQPQHF
>.|TRBV1|.|TRBJ1-1
CTSSKGPRDRVTEAFF
>TRBD2|TRBV11-2|.|TRBJ2-3
CASSFPTSGSTDTQYF
>TRBD2|TRBV5-1|.|TRBJ2-7
CASSLGTSGEQYF
>TRBD1|TRBV12-3/TRBV12-4|.|TRBJ1-2
CASSLNNRGSGYTF
>.|TRBV20-1|.|TRBJ2-7
CSARWDSPYEQYF
>TRBD1|TRBV4-2|.|TRBJ1-1
CASSQGTGGDTEAFF
>.|TRBV4-1|.|TRBJ1-6
CASRDGPHTESPLHF